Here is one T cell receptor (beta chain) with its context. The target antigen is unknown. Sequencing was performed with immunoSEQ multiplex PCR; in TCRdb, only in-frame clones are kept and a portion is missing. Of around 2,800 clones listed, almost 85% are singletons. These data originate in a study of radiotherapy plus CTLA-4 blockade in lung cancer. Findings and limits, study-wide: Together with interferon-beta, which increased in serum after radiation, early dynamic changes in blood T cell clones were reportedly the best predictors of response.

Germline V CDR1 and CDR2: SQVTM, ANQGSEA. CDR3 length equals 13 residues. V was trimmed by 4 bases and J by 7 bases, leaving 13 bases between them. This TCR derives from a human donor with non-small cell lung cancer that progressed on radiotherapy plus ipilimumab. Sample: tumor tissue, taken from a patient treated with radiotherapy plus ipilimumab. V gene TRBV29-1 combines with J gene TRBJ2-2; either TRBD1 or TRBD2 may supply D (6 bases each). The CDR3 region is CSVGGAGDGELFF. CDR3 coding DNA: TGCAGCGTTGGGGGGGCGGGCGACGGGGAGCTGTTTTTT.